These 15 T cell receptor beta chains share one sample of origin, sequenced in a study of CD4+ T cells in melanoma. TCRdb's copy holds only in-frame clones and misses some; the assay was immunoSEQ multiplex PCR. The table has some 120,000 clones, approximately 92% seen once; the top ten hold roughly 3.3%. The sample taken for sequencing was peripheral blood. The receptors come from a human donor with melanoma.

The chain recombines TRBV7-9 with TRBJ2-7; 9 positions match TRBD1. CDR1 and CDR2 (germline): SEHNR, FQNEAQ (reference sequence). Germline trimming cut 6 bases from V and 1 base from J; bases unmatched to any gene: 10. This CDR3 has 16 amino acids. The CDR3 bases are TGTGCCAGCAGATCAACAGGGGGCAGCACTTCCTACGAGCAGTACTTC. It is translated as CASRSTGGSTSYEQYF. Filled out from reference TRBV7-9 and TRBJ2-7, the complete variable domain reads DTGVSQNPRHKITKRGQNVTFRCDPISEHNRLYWYRQTLGQGPEFLTYFQNEAQLEKSRLLSDRFSAERPKGSFSTLEIQRTEQGDSAMYLCASRSTGGSTSYEQYFGPGTRLTVT.

This sequence joins TRBV9 and TRBJ2-3; D not certain. V dropped 0 bases and J dropped 3 bases, with 5 bases sitting between them. The CDR3 has 13 amino acids. CDR1 SGDLS and CDR2 YYNGEE come from the germline V gene. The CDR3 DNA follows: TGTGCCAGCAGCGTAGGTAGAACAGATACGCAGTATTTT. It translates to CASSVGRTDTQYF.

The rearrangement links TRBV9 to TRBJ2-7, with no clear D. CDR3 size: 14 residues. CDR1 is SGDLS and CDR2 is YYNGEE in the germline V gene. The V end lost 0 bases, the J end lost 3 bases, and 10 bases lay between the germline ends. The CDR3 DNA sequence: TGTGCCAGCAGCGTAGCTGGTATTAACTACGAGCAGTACTTC. Translated: CASSVAGINYEQYF.

The J gene is TRBJ2-2, the V gene TRBV5-1; 9 bases map to TRBD1. With V trimmed by 4 bases and J by 4 bases, 2 bases remained unmatched. The germline CDR1 and CDR2 sequences are SGHRS and YFSETQ. The CDR3 covers 14 residues. The CDR3 DNA is TGCGCCAGCAGCAAGACAGGGGGCACCGGGGAGCTGTTTTTT. Translation: CASSKTGGTGELFF.

This clone was recorded a few times. The chain combines TRBV10-3 with TRBJ2-3, with 8 bases fitting TRBD2. CDR1 ENHRY and CDR2 SYGVKD come from the germline V gene. This CDR3 region has 14 residues. The V segment lost 4 bases and the J segment 5 bases; nucleotides outside the gene matches: 5. CDR3 region: CAISVSGNLDTQYF. The CDR3 DNA follows: TGTGCCATCAGTGTTAGCGGGAATCTAGATACGCAGTATTTT.

The J gene is TRBJ1-3, the V gene TRBV29-1, with a possible D match to TRBD1 (5 bases). V lost 4 bases and J 4 bases, leaving 20 bases between the germline ends. There are 16 residues in the CDR3. Germline loops: CDR1 SQVTM, CDR2 ANQGSEA. In nucleotides, the CDR3 is TGCAGCGTTGGCCTTTTATCGGGGGAGCCGGGAAACACCATATATTTT. Protein: CSVGLLSGEPGNTIYF.

The CDR3 sequence: CASSLAPQNYEQYF. As DNA, the CDR3 is TGTGCCAGCAGCTTAGCCCCCCAGAACTACGAGCAGTACTTC. The chain recombines TRBV7-6 with TRBJ2-7; no reliable D call. This CDR3 region has 14 residues. The V gene lost 0 bases and the J gene lost 3 bases, with 9 bases spanning the gap. Germline V gene sequence: CDR1 SGHVS, CDR2 FNYEAQ. The full variable domain, completed using reference TRBV7-6 and TRBJ2-7, is GAGVSQSPRYKVTKRGQDVALRCDPISGHVSLYWYRQALGQGPEFLTYFNYEAQQDKSGLPNDRFSAERPEGSISTLTIQRTEQRDSAMYRCASSLAPQNYEQYFGPGTRLTVT.

This chain joins TRBV6-1 and TRBJ1-5; no firm D call. Germline values: CDR1 MNHNS, CDR2 SASEGT. Trimming removed 1 base from V and 7 bases from J, with 11 bases in between. The CDR3 has 14 amino acids. The CDR3 DNA reads TGTGCCAGCAGTGAAGATGGAACCCGGCAGCCCCAGCATTTT. It specifies CASSEDGTRQPQHF.

The rearrangement joins TRBV9 to TRBJ1-2; TRBD1 agrees at 9 bases. Trimming at V came to 0 bases and at J to 2 bases, leaving 5 bases not matched to a gene. This CDR3 comprises 16 residues. Germline CDR1 reads SGDLS; CDR2 reads YYNGEE. Here the CDR3 reads CASSVGGTGGNYGYTF. DNA of the CDR3: TGTGCCAGCAGCGTAGGGGGCACAGGGGGCAACTATGGCTACACCTTC.

V usage is TRBV7-2 and J usage is TRBJ1-1; D call uncertain. The CDR3 spans 12 residues. The V gene's germline CDR1 is SGHTA and CDR2 FQGNSA. The V end was cut by 3 bases, the J end by 0 bases, with 2 bases between. Here the CDR3 reads CASSLMNTEAFF. The CDR3 DNA follows: TGTGCCAGCAGCTTGATGAACACTGAAGCTTTCTTT.

This chain joins TRBV7-9 and TRBJ2-2; D might be TRBD2 (5 bases). Germline loops: CDR1 SEHNR, CDR2 FQNEAQ (reference sequence). There are 12 residues in the CDR3. V was trimmed by 8 bases and J by 5 bases, leaving 9 bases between them. The CDR3 bases are TGTGCCAGCCAAGCGGAAACCGGGGAGCTGTTTTTT. This encodes CASQAETGELFF.

This clone was recorded once. The rearrangement links TRBV13 to TRBJ2-7; 8 positions match TRBD1. Germline assignment: CDR1 PRHDT and CDR2 FYEKMQ (reference sequence). The CDR3 covers 16 residues. After removal of 5 bases from V and 2 bases from J, the junction contained 11 bases not matched to a gene. The CDR3 DNA is TGTGCCAGCAGCGGAGACCGGACAGGGAACCCCTACGAGCAGTACTTC. Encoded protein: CASSGDRTGNPYEQYF. Variable domain in full (rest from reference TRBV13 and TRBJ2-7): AAGVIQSPRHLIKEKRETATLKCYPIPRHDTVYWYQQGPGQDPQFLISFYEKMQSDKGSIPDRFSAQQFSDYHSELNMSSLELGDSALYFCASSGDRTGNPYEQYFGPGTRLTVT.

The V call is TRBV4-1, the J call TRBJ1-5, with a possible D match to TRBD1 (6 bases). Germline V lookup: CDR1 MGHRA, CDR2 YSYEKL. The CDR3 extends over 16 amino acids. Between the trimmed V and J ends, which lost 2 bases and 2 bases, there was a span of 13 bases. The CDR3 DNA reads as TGCGCCAGCAGCCAAACCACAGGGATTGGCAATCAGCCCCAGCATTTT. Amino acid sequence: CASSQTTGIGNQPQHF.

The CDR3 coding sequence is TGTGCCAGCAGCCAAAAGCTAGCGGAACGGGGGGAGCTGTTTTTT. Translating it yields CASSQKLAERGELFF. The chain carries TRBV7-9 and TRBJ2-2; 7 positions match TRBD2. The germline V gene has CDR1 SEHNR and CDR2 FQNEAQ (reference sequence). Trimming took 5 bases from V and 8 from J; bases not matched to a gene: 11. This CDR3 has 15 residues.

The V call is TRBV10-3, the J call TRBJ2-2; 14 bases fit TRBD2. The CDR3 sequence is 17 residues long. Germline V CDR1 and CDR2: ENHRY, SYGVKD. With 6 bases clipped from V and 3 bases from J, the junction kept 6 bases outside the gene matches. This CDR3 is CAIRPGLAGEYTGELFF. The DNA of the CDR3 is TGTGCCATCAGGCCGGGACTAGCGGGAGAGTACACCGGGGAGCTGTTTTTT.